The source of this T cell receptor beta chain is a study of cytomegalovirus exposure and HLA in healthy donors. Germline trimming cut 6 bases from V and 0 bases from J; bases unmatched to any gene: 8. Germline assignment: CDR1 GTSNPN and CDR2 SVGIG (reference sequence). The CDR3 loop spans 14 amino acids. Remarks on this clone: Its target is not known.

Study-wide points: The authors listed some 150 TCR beta chains as cytomegalovirus-associated.

Some clones are missing from TCRdb's copy, which holds only in-frame ones; the method was immunoSEQ multiplex PCR. The sample consists of 45,000 to 65,000 clones, around 93% of them appearing once. Material: PBMCs. The J gene is TRBJ2-7, the V gene TRBV30; TRBD1 matches at 7 bases. The sequence derives from a woman between 18 and 29 years old in good health and CMV-seropositive. The CDR3: CACRGTESSYEQYF. In DNA, the CDR3 is TGTGCCTGCCGTGGGACAGAGAGCTCCTACGAGCAGTACTTC.